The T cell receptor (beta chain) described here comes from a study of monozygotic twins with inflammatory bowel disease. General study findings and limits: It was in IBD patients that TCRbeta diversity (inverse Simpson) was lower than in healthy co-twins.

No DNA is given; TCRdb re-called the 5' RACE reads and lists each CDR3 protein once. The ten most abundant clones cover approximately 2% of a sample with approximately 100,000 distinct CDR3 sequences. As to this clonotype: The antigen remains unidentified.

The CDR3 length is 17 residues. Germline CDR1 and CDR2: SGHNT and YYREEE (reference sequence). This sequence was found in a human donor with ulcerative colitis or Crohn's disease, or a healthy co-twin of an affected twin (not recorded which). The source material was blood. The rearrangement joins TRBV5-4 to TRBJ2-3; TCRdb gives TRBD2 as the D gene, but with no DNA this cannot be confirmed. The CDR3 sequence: CASSYGGSTSYADTQYF. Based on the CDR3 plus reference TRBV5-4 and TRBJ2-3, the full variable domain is ETGVTQSPTHLIKTRGQQVTLRCSSQSGHNTVSWYQQALGQGPQFIFQYYREEENGRGNFPPRFSGLQFPNYSSELNVNALELDDSALYLCASSYGGSTSYADTQYFGPGTRLTVL.